The entry below gives a single TCR beta chain sequence along with its context. Its antigen is unknown. Next came a second PCR, run for 7 to 11 cycles, which used a sample-barcoded 5' primer along with a J-beta primer mix. Via MiXCR, TCRdb re-called the 5' RACE reads, giving one row per CDR3 protein. The sample includes 780,000 or so distinct CDR3 sequences, about 61% of them seen just once. The data originate from a study of blood T cells in healthy people across ages. The germline V and J ends were trimmed by 4 bases and 4 bases, with 11 bases remaining between them. Germline CDR1 LGHDT, CDR2 YNNKEL (reference sequence). This CDR3 is 15 amino acids long. The study, taken as a whole, reports: Both naive CD4+ cell counts and diversity were greater in long-lived donors than in aged donors.

The J gene is TRBJ1-6, the V gene TRBV3-1; D is unresolved. The clonotype comes from a man in his forties in good health. Sequencing was performed on blood. The CDR3 nucleotides read TGTGCCAGCAGCCTTGGCAGCATATATAATTCACCCCTCCACTTT. Amino acids: CASSLGSIYNSPLHF.